The 14 T cell receptor beta chains given below trace back to one sample, sequenced in a study of blood T cell repertoires in COVID-19. The repertoire was sequenced with immunoSEQ multiplex PCR; TCRdb's copy has only in-frame clones and lacks some. The sample shows 120,000 or so clones, 80% of them seen only once. Material: peripheral blood. The receptors stem from a human donor in a cohort sampled during active COVID-19.

This rearrangement joins TRBV28 to TRBJ2-3; D unresolved. This CDR3 comprises 11 residues. V shed 4 bases and J shed 11 bases, with 10 bases lying between them. Germline CDR1 is MDHEN and CDR2 is SYDVKM. DNA of the CDR3: TGTGCCAGCAGTTACGACATGAGGCAGTATTTT. Encoded protein: CASSYDMRQYF.

The rearrangement links TRBV5-1 to TRBJ2-3; D uncertain. Germline assignment: CDR1 SGHRS and CDR2 YFSETQ. Trimming left V 2 bases short and J 4 bases short, with 14 bases between. The CDR3 contains 15 residues. The CDR3 DNA reads as TGCGCCAGCAGCTTCTCCCGTTCCCTTGCAGATACGCAGTATTTT. Encoded protein: CASSFSRSLADTQYF.

The rearrangement uses TRBV3-1 (or the pseudogene TRBV3-2) and TRBJ1-1; 8 nucleotides match TRBD1. The germline CDR1 and CDR2 sequences are LGHDT and YNNKEL (reference sequence). V trimming: 2 bases; J trimming: 5 bases; junction bases outside the gene matches: 4. CDR3 length equals 14 residues. CDR3 in amino acids: CASSQPDRGTEAFF. CDR3 nucleotides: TGTGCCAGCAGCCAACCCGACAGGGGTACTGAAGCTTTCTTT.

J is TRBJ2-7 and V is TRBV6-2 or TRBV6-3, with D perhaps matching TRBD1 (5 bases). CDR3 size: 15 residues. V lost 0 bases, J lost 5 bases, and 14 bases lay in between. Germline CDR1 MNHEY, CDR2 SVGEGT. CDR3 DNA: TGTGCCAGCAGTTACTCCCTTCAACAGGACGACGAGCAGTACTTC. Translation: CASSYSLQQDDEQYF.

This clone was seen only once. V and J are TRBV7-2 and TRBJ2-1, with a tentative D call TRBD1 (5 bases). From germline, CDR1 is SGHTA and CDR2 FQGNSA. The CDR3 sequence is 15 residues long. Trimming cost V 1 base and J 6 bases, with 13 bases left between them. The DNA for the CDR3 is TGTGCCAGCAGCTTAGGGGGCTATTTGTCCAATGAGCAGTTCTTC. Protein: CASSLGGYLSNEQFF.

This clone was observed once. The chain couples TRBV2 to TRBJ1-4, with D possibly being TRBD1 (5 bases). CDR3 length: 14 amino acids. CDR1 and CDR2 (germline): SNHLY, FYNNEI. The ends were cut back, 6 bases at V and 2 bases at J, with 10 bases in the middle. CDR3: CASRTGGTNEKLFF. CDR3 DNA: TGTGCCAGCAGGACGGGGGGGACTAATGAAAAACTGTTTTTT.

The chain carries TRBV3-1 (or the pseudogene TRBV3-2) and TRBJ1-1; D is unclear. Between the trimmed V and J ends, which lost 1 base and 2 bases, there was a span of 5 bases. The CDR3 length is 13 residues. CDR1 is LGHDT, CDR2 YNNKEL, per germline (reference sequence). The CDR3 sequence is CASSQALNTEAFF. The DNA of the CDR3 is TGTGCCAGCAGCCAAGCGTTAAACACTGAAGCTTTCTTT.

The chain joins TRBV19 to TRBJ2-1; TRBD2 aligns across 12 bases. V gave up 6 bases and J gave up 4 bases; unmatched junction bases: 7. CDR1 is LNHDA and CDR2 is SQIVND in the germline V gene (reference sequence). The CDR3 is 16 residues long. The CDR3 DNA is TGTGCCAGTAGCCCCTTTGGGACTAGCGGGTACAATGAGCAGTTCTTC. Translation gives CASSPFGTSGYNEQFF.

V gene TRBV5-6 combines with J gene TRBJ1-5; D is unclear. Trimming removed 1 base at V and 5 bases at J, with 4 bases between. The CDR3 totals 12 residues. CDR1 and CDR2 from the germline V gene are SGHDT and YYEEEE. The DNA for the CDR3 is TGTGCCAGCAGCTTGCGGGATCAGCCCCAGCATTTT. As protein: CASSLRDQPQHF. Variable domain in full (rest from reference TRBV5-6 and TRBJ1-5): DAGVTQSPTHLIKTRGQQVTLRCSPKSGHDTVSWYQQALGQGPQFIFQYYEEEERQRGNFPDRFSGHQFPNYSSELNVNALLLGDSALYLCASSLRDQPQHFGDGTRLSIL.

This clone has just one count. This CDR3 reads CASSLSGGSNEQYF. The CDR3 coding sequence is TGTGCCAGCAGCTTATCCGGCGGGAGTAACGAGCAGTACTTC. J is TRBJ2-7 and V is TRBV7-2; TRBD2 matches 7 bases. The length of the CDR3 is 14 residues. Trimming took 2 bases from V and 5 from J; bases not matched to a gene: 6. The germline V gene has CDR1 SGHTA and CDR2 FQGNSA.

The chain joins TRBV6-5 to TRBJ1-4; no reliable D call. The V and J ends lost 8 bases and 0 bases respectively, with 7 bases between them. The germline gives CDR1 MNHEY, CDR2 SVGAGI. The CDR3 spans 13 residues. This CDR3 reads CASLSATNEKLFF. In DNA form, the CDR3 reads TGTGCCAGCCTGAGTGCAACTAATGAAAAACTGTTTTTT.

This chain's CDR3 is CASSYSGSYTF. The CDR3, as DNA: TGTGCCAGCAGTTACTCCGGGAGCTACACCTTC. The chain links TRBV6-2 or TRBV6-3 to TRBJ1-2; no reliable D call. The V gene's germline CDR1 is MNHEY and CDR2 SVGEGT. The length of the CDR3 is 11 residues. Trimming took 0 bases from V and 9 from J, leaving 5 bases between them.

The chain combines TRBV27 with TRBJ2-3; 7 nucleotides align to TRBD1. V trimming: 2 bases; J trimming: 5 bases; junction bases outside the gene matches: 4. Looked up from germline, CDR1 is MNHEY and CDR2 is SMNVEV (reference sequence). This CDR3 region has 14 residues. The CDR3 spells CASSLVAGGDTQYF. CDR3 coding DNA: TGTGCCAGCAGTTTAGTGGCAGGGGGAGATACGCAGTATTTT.

The chain recombines TRBV9 with TRBJ2-5; TRBD1 matches at 7 bases. The junction had 10 bases not matched to a gene; V was cut back by 1 base and J by 1 base. Looked up from germline, CDR1 is SGDLS and CDR2 is YYNGEE. The CDR3 consists of 17 residues. CDR3 DNA sequence: TGTGCCAGCAGCGTAACCCCGGGACAGATCGGCCAAGAGACCCAGTACTTC. This codes for CASSVTPGQIGQETQYF.